This TCR beta chain was captured in a study of T-cell reconstitution after alpha-beta-depleted transplantation in children. The table lists this clonotype with a few counts. Its target is not known. Study-level findings and limits: About two months after transplant, alpha-beta T cells reportedly came from several hundred expanded graft clones.

The CDR3 consists of 15 residues. The V gene end was trimmed by 4 bases and the J gene end by 2 bases; junction bases not matched to a gene: 7. Per germline, CDR1 SGHKS and CDR2 YYEKEE (reference sequence). Unique molecular identifiers were incorporated into the prepared TCRbeta library. MiXCR, run by TCRdb on the PCR reads, gives a single entry per CDR3 protein. The data contain about 470,000 distinct CDR3 sequences, around 46% of them singletons. The receptor comes from a girl aged 2 to 10 with aplastic anemia, due to receive a stem cell transplant. Sample: PBMCs, taken before TCRalphabeta/CD19-depleted stem cell transplant. The V gene is TRBV5-5, the J gene TRBJ2-7; 9 positions agree with TRBD1. The CDR3 DNA reads as TGTGCCAGCAGCGTCGGACAGGGGATGACCTACGAGCAGTACTTC. It specifies CASSVGQGMTYEQYF.